This entry describes one TCR beta chain. The sample originates from a study of blood T cell repertoires in COVID-19. In the study's own analysis: Quantification of nucleated cells was approximated via reference gene primer amplification. Here immunoSEQ multiplex PCR was the method, and the copy in TCRdb shows in-frame clones only, minus some. D and trimming were read from the DNA, whereas the V and J calls and clone size are those reported in that table. The table shows about 72,000 clones, with about 91% occurring only once. Germline V gives CDR1 LGHDT, CDR2 YNNKEL (reference sequence). The ends lost 1 base at V and 4 bases at J; junction bases unmatched: 8. CDR3 length: 17 amino acids.

The material sequenced was peripheral blood. The rearrangement joins TRBV3-1 (or the pseudogene TRBV3-2) to TRBJ2-4; 9 positions agree with TRBD2. The sequence came from a human donor in a cohort sampled during active COVID-19. CDR3 DNA: TGTGCCAGCAGCCAAGGATCCCTTAGCGGGGGTAAAAACATTCAGTACTTC. Its protein is CASSQGSLSGGKNIQYF.